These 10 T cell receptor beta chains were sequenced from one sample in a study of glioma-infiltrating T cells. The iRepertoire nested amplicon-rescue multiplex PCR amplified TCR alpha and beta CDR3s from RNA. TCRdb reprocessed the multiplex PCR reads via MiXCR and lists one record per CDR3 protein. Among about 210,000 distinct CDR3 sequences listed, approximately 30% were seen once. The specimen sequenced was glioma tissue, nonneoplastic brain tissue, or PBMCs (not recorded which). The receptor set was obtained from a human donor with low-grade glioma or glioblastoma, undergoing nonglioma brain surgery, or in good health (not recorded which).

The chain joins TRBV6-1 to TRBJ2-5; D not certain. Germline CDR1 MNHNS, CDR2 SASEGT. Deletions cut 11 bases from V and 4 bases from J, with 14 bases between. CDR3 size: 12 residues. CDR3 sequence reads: CAGSIWAETQYF. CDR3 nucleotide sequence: TGTGCCGGTTCGATCTGGGCAGAGACCCAGTACTTC.

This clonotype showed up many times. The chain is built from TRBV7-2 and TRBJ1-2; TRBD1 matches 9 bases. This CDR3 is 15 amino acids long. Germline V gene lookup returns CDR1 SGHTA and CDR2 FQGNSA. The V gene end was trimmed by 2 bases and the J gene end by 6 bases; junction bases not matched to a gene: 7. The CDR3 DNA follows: TGTGCCAGCAGCTTATCTCGACAGGGGGAGAATGGCTACACCTTC. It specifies CASSLSRQGENGYTF.

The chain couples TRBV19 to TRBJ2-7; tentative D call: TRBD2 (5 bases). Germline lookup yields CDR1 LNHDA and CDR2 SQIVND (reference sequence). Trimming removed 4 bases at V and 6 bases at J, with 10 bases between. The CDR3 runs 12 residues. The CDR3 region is CASSRLLGEQYF. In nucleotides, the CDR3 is TGTGCCAGTAGTAGACTACTTGGCGAGCAGTACTTC.

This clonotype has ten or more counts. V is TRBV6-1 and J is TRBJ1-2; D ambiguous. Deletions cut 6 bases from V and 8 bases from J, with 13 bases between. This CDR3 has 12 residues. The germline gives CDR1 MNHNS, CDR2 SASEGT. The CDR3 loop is CASRPNAYGYTF. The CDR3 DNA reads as TGTGCCAGCAGACCCAATGCCTACGGCTACACCTTC.

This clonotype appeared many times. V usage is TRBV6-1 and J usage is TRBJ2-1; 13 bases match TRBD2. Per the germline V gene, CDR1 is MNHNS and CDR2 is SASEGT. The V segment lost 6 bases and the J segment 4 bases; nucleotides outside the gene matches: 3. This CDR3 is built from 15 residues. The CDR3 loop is CASRGLAGNYNEQFF. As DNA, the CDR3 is TGTGCCAGCAGGGGACTAGCGGGAAATTACAATGAGCAGTTCTTC.

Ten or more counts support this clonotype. The CDR3: CASSYASGSAARTQYF. CDR3 DNA sequence: TGTGCCAGCAGCTACGCTAGCGGGAGTGCTGCTCGTACGCAGTATTTT. The chain uses TRBV7-2 and TRBJ2-3, with 10 bases fitting TRBD2. Germline CDR1 reads SGHTA; CDR2 reads FQGNSA. This CDR3 has 16 amino acids. V gave up 4 bases and J gave up 8 bases; unmatched junction bases: 12. Using reference TRBV7-2 and TRBJ2-3 for the parts outside the CDR3, the full variable domain is GAGVSQSPSNKVTEKGKDVELRCDPISGHTALYWYRQSLGQGLEFLIYFQGNSAPDKSGLPSDRFSAERTGGSVSTLTIQRTQQEDSAVYLCASSYASGSAARTQYFGPGTRLTVL.

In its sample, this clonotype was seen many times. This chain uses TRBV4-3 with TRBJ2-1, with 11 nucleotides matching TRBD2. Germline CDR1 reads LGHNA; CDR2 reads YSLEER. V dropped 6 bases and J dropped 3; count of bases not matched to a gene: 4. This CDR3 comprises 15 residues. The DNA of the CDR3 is TGCGCCAGCAGGAAGACTAGCGGGGACTACAATGAGCAGTTCTTC. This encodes CASRKTSGDYNEQFF.

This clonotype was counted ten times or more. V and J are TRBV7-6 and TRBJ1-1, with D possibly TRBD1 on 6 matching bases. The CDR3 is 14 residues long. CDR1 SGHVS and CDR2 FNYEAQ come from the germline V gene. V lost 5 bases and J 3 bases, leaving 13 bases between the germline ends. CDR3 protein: CASSPAGAYTEAFF. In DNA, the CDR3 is TGTGCCAGCAGCCCGGCGGGGGCGTACACTGAAGCTTTCTTT.

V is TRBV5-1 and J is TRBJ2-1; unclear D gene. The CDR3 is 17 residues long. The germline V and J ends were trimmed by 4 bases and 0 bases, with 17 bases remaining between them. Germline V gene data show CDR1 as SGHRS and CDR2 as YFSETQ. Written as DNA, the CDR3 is TGCGCCAGCAGCGGTCAACTACTTACCTCCTCCTACAATGAGCAGTTCTTC. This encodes CASSGQLLTSSYNEQFF. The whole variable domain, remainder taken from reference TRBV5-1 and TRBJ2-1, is KAGVTQTPRYLIKTRGQQVTLSCSPISGHRSVSWYQQTPGQGLQFLFEYFSETQRNKGNFPGRFSGRQFSNSRSEMNVSTLELGDSALYLCASSGQLLTSSYNEQFFGPGTRLTVL.

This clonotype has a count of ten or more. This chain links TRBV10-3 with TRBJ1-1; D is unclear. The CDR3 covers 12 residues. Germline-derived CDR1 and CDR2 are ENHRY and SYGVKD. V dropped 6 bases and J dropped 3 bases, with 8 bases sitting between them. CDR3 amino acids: CAIRARDTEAFF. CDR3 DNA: TGTGCCATCAGAGCCCGGGACACTGAAGCTTTCTTT.